This T cell receptor (beta chain) was found in a study of graft-versus-host responses after intestinal transplantation. Study-wide background: Transplantation in recipients was multivisceral, liver-intestinal, or isolated intestinal. Every transplant recipient was induced with anti-thymocyte globulin, then maintained on tacrolimus and steroids for about 3 years. Broader study findings: Patients with graft-donor T cell macrochimerism had high graft-versus-host to host-versus-graft clonal ratios in allografts. GvH clones turned up in recipient marrow; some had shown up first in ileum or blood.

Sequencing was performed with immunoSEQ multiplex PCR; in TCRdb, only in-frame clones are kept and a portion is missing. The sample shows 20,000 to 30,000 clones, roughly 85% of them seen only once. Germline V gene sequence: CDR1 SGHRS, CDR2 YFSETQ. Between the trimmed V and J ends, which lost 3 bases and 7 bases, there was a span of 16 bases. CDR3 length equals 14 residues. On this clone: Its target is not known.

This clonotype originated in a human patient who received an intestinal transplant, so some T cells may come from the graft donor. The chain carries TRBV5-1 and TRBJ2-5; D perhaps matches TRBD2 (6 bases). The sequences come from PBMCs, collected roughly 450 days after intestinal transplant. CDR3 region: CASSWDFPPGTQYF. Written as DNA, the CDR3 is TGCGCCAGCAGCTGGGACTTCCCCCCGGGGACCCAGTACTTC.